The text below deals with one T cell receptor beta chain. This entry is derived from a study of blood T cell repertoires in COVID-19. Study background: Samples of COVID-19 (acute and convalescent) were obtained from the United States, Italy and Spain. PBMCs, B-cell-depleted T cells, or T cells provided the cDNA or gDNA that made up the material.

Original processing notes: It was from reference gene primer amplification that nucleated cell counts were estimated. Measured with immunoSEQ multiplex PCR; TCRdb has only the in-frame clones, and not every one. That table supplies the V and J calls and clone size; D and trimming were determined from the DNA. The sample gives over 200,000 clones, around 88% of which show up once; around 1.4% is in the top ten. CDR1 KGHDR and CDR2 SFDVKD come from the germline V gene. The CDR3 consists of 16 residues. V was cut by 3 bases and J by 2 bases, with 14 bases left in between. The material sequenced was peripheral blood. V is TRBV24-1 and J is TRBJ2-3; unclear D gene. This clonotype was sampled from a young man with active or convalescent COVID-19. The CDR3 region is CATSDPDKVDTDTQYF. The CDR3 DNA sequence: TGTGCCACCAGTGATCCCGACAAGGTCGACACAGATACGCAGTATTTT.